This T cell receptor beta chain appears in the sequencing data of a study of identical twins. This clonotype has a count of ten or more. Its matching antigen is unknown. Whole-study results and caveats: A partial confounding effect on zero-insertion analyses could come from invariant MAIT and iNKT cells. Twins shared beta out-of-frame sequences in excess, but this excess was weaker.

The CDR3 totals 14 residues. The ends lost 7 bases at V and 0 bases at J; junction bases unmatched: 3. Through template switching, a universal primer site was introduced, and the cDNA contained unique molecular identifiers. Each CDR3 protein gets one entry after TCRdb re-called the 5' RACE reads with MiXCR. Of fewer than 250,000 distinct CDR3 sequences listed, 7% to 8.5% are singletons. These data were likewise used in another study, on yellow fever vaccine responses in identical twins.

The chain combines TRBV12-3 or TRBV12-4 with TRBJ2-3; 8 bases align to TRBD2. The sample taken for sequencing was CD8+ T cells sorted from blood. This clonotype originated in a woman aged 18-29 years in good health. CDR3 DNA sequence: TGTGCCAGCATTGTAGCGGGGAGCACAGATACGCAGTATTTT. This gives the protein CASIVAGSTDTQYF.